The clone carrying this TCR beta chain was observed many times. The junction departs from the called germline gene at one end, perhaps through a read error. The sample originates from a study of T cells in Graves' hyperthyroidism and ophthalmopathy. Amplification of TCR beta CDR3 regions was performed using RNA transcripts as template. First-round RT-PCR with HTBI primers amplified the TCR CDR3 region. TCRdb reprocessed the multiplex PCR reads with MiXCR, giving one entry per CDR3 protein. The data contain roughly 500,000 distinct CDR3 sequences, 35% to 55% of them seen just once; the ten biggest clones take up 15% to 20%. Clinical symptoms, serum thyroxine, TRAb, thyroid ultrasound and orbital computed tomography informed diagnoses. This CDR3 has 16 residues. Germline CDR1 is SGHDN and CDR2 is FVKESK.

This chain uses TRBV14 with TRBJ1-2; TRBD1 aligns across 11 bases. This TCR came from an adult woman with Graves' disease, either hyperthyroidism or ophthalmopathy (not recorded which). The sample taken for sequencing was peripheral blood or thyroid tissue (not recorded which). The CDR3 region is CASSEDSGTGGYGYTF. The CDR3 bases are TGTGCCAGCAGCGAAGACTCCGGGACAGGGGGCTATGGCTACACCTTC.